This T cell receptor (beta chain) was sequenced during a study of T cell changes during pregnancy in multiple sclerosis. V trimming: 4 bases; J trimming: 0 bases; junction bases outside the gene matches: 4. The CDR3 is 15 amino acids. Germline assignment: CDR1 SGHDN and CDR2 FVKESK. Assay used: immunoSEQ multiplex PCR; TCRdb lists only in-frame clones, some missing. The sample contains around 23,000 clones, roughly 91% of which appear only once. Only one count was recorded for this clone. The material was CD8+ T cells from peripheral blood mononuclear cells, obtained in the third trimester of pregnancy. This TCR was recovered from a female donor with multiple sclerosis, enrolled in a pregnancy study. This sequence joins TRBV14 and TRBJ2-3, with 7 bases aligning to TRBD1. In DNA, the CDR3 is TGTGCCAGCAGCCGACAGGGATGGAGCACAGATACGCAGTATTTT. It is translated as CASSRQGWSTDTQYF.